Detailed here is one TCR beta chain. The sample comes from a study of radiation and T cells in renal cell carcinoma. Time point defined: baseline pretreatment blood. Indicated treatment: 15 Gy SBRT to primary tumor, nephrectomy 4 weeks later. The ends were cut back, 0 bases at V and 2 bases at J, with 8 bases in the middle. The CDR3 has 14 amino acids. The V gene's germline CDR1 is SGDLS and CDR2 YYNGEE. Using immunoSEQ multiplex PCR, the repertoire was profiled, and TCRdb retains in-frame clones only, with some absent. The sample has 150,000 or so clones, around four fifths seen once. This TCR came from a woman aged 50 to 60 with renal cell carcinoma. Sequencing was performed on blood, taken from a patient whose treatment included radiotherapy and nephrectomy. The chain joins TRBV9 to TRBJ2-5; weak D call: TRBD2 (5 bases). The CDR3 DNA reads as TGTGCCAGCAGCGTAGATCAGCGGCAAGAGACCCAGTACTTC. This encodes CASSVDQRQETQYF.